One sample yielded the 10 T cell receptor beta chains listed below, sequenced in a study of long-term antiretroviral therapy in people with HIV (dated by TCRdb to the early 2020s). Sequencing of the TRB variable region was done with the immunoSEQ hsTCRB v3.0 assay at survey level resolution. TCRdb mirrors the immuneACCESS table, restricted to in-frame sequences. Some clones are absent from its copies; in checked studies, under half trace to an unresolved V gene, and the reason for the others is unknown. The sample table contains 40,000 to 45,000 clones; only one count was recorded for 90% to 95% of them. The ten top clones hold approximately 2.5% of the sample. The sample here was unsorted PBMCs, taken 3.7 years after starting antiretroviral therapy. The receptors come from a woman in her 50s with HIV.

This clone showed up just once. This chain links TRBV5-1 with TRBJ2-1, with 11 bases matching TRBD2. The CDR3 runs to 13 residues. Germline lookup yields CDR1 SGHRS and CDR2 YFSETQ. Trimming took 4 bases from V and 15 from J; bases not matched to a gene: 9. The CDR3 region has the DNA TGCGCCAGCAGCAGAGTAGCGGGGGGGCCTGGGTTCTTC. The encoded protein is CASSRVAGGPGFF.

This clone was counted only a few times. The chain links TRBV27 to TRBJ2-7; TRBD1 might be the D (6 bases). The CDR3 is 14 residues long. V was clipped by 6 bases and J by 0 bases, with 12 bases between them. The V gene's germline CDR1 is MNHEY and CDR2 SMNVEV (reference sequence). This CDR3 reads CASSRTESSYEQYF. In DNA form, the CDR3 reads TGTGCCAGCAGCCGGACAGAGAGCTCCTACGAGCAGTACTTC.

The V call is TRBV11-3, the J call TRBJ2-3; maybe TRBD1 (6 bases). The germline gives CDR1 SGHNT, CDR2 YENEEA. The CDR3 runs to 15 residues. V lost 2 bases, J lost 4 bases, and 13 bases lay in between. The DNA of the CDR3 is TGTGCCAGCAGCTTATTAAGCCAGGGGCCAGATACGCAGTATTTT. As protein: CASSLLSQGPDTQYF.

The V call is TRBV5-6, the J call TRBJ1-1, with D possibly TRBD1 on 5 matching bases. The CDR3 runs to 15 residues. Deletions cut 7 bases from V and 2 bases from J, with 18 bases between. Germline V gives CDR1 SGHDT, CDR2 YYEEEE. The CDR3 DNA sequence: TGTGCCAGCGGGCCGGGACTCAGGCTCAACACTGAAGCTTTCTTT. Translation: CASGPGLRLNTEAFF.

V and J are TRBV6-5 and TRBJ1-2; possible D gene TRBD1, 5 bases. Looked up from germline, CDR1 is MNHEY and CDR2 is SVGAGI. V was pared by 0 bases and J by 0 bases, with 11 bases between. This CDR3 has 16 amino acids. The CDR3 nucleotides are TGTGCCAGCAGTTACTCGCAGGGCGGAACTAACTATGGCTACACCTTC. Amino acid sequence: CASSYSQGGTNYGYTF.

The chain is built from TRBV2 and TRBJ1-2; 7 bases align to TRBD1. Per the germline V gene, CDR1 is SNHLY and CDR2 is FYNNEI. CDR3 length: 14 amino acids. The ends lost 10 bases at V and 7 bases at J; junction bases unmatched: 15. Here the CDR3 reads CATPSRRGQGGYTF. The CDR3 nucleotides read TGTGCCACCCCTTCGAGGAGGGGGCAAGGTGGCTACACCTTC.

The chain carries TRBV4-1 and TRBJ2-2; TRBD2 matches 14 bases. This CDR3 has 16 residues. CDR1 and CDR2 (germline): MGHRA, YSYEKL. Trimming removed 4 bases from V and 6 bases from J; junction bases left unmatched: 4. CDR3 sequence reads: CASSLTSGGGPGELFF. The CDR3 coding sequence is TGCGCCAGCAGCCTGACTAGCGGGGGGGGCCCCGGGGAGCTGTTTTTT.

The rearrangement uses TRBV19 and TRBJ1-2; D is uncertain. The length of the CDR3 is 12 residues. Germline V gives CDR1 LNHDA, CDR2 SQIVND (reference sequence). Trimming cost V 3 bases and J 4 bases, with 6 bases left between them. CDR3 residues: CASSILGYGYTF. The CDR3 coding sequence is TGTGCCAGTAGTATCCTCGGCTATGGCTACACCTTC. Full variable domain (remainder filled in from reference TRBV19 and TRBJ1-2): DGGITQSPKYLFRKEGQNVTLSCEQNLNHDAMYWYRQDPGQGLRLIYYSQIVNDFQKGDIAEGYSVSREKKESFPLTVTSAQKNPTAFYLCASSILGYGYTFGSGTRLTVV.

The chain is built from TRBV29-1 and TRBJ1-4, with D tentatively TRBD1 (5 bases). Germline V gene data show CDR1 as SQVTM and CDR2 as ANQGSEA. This CDR3 has 14 amino acids. V lost 6 bases, J lost 8 bases, and 19 bases lay in between. The CDR3 is CSVALREGREKLFF. In DNA form, the CDR3 reads TGCAGCGTCGCCTTAAGGGAGGGGCGGGAAAAACTGTTTTTT.

CDR3 sequence reads: CASSLAPGQGSIYEQYF. The DNA of the CDR3 is TGTGCCAGCAGCTTAGCCCCGGGACAGGGCTCTATATACGAGCAGTACTTC. The chain combines TRBV7-2 with TRBJ2-7; 9 nucleotides agree with TRBD1. The CDR3 contains 17 residues. Germline V gene lookup returns CDR1 SGHTA and CDR2 FQGNSA. After removal of 0 bases from V and 4 bases from J, the junction contained 10 bases not matched to a gene.